This T cell receptor (beta chain) came from a study of regulatory T cells in long-lasting Graves disease (dated by TCRdb to the early 2020s). For context, the study as a whole: Antithyroid drugs had been taken for less than 3 months by newly diagnosed Graves' disease patients. Patients with persistent Graves' disease were compared with patients with newly diagnosed Graves' disease using TCR sequencing and RNA sequencing of peripheral blood. The study was registered as a clinical trial and conducted in China. A total of 33 samples underwent TCR sequencing, from about 13 patients with persistent Graves' disease and roughly 20 patients with newly diagnosed Graves' disease.

Overall study outcomes, separate from this receptor: The small sample size was acknowledged by the authors as a limitation that may reduce accuracy. Patients with persistent disease shared more public clonotypes (around 2,500) than newly diagnosed patients did (roughly 970). Because the primary lesion, thyroid tissue, could not be accessed, the study looked at peripheral blood alone. Compared with newly diagnosed patients, patients with persistent Graves' disease had lower TCR Shannon entropy and fewer highly expanded clones, which suggests clonal expansion. Sequencing and analysis were limited to the TCR beta chain.

Per the publication, the time point label means: newly diagnosed GD, antithyroid drugs for less than 3 months. For both TCR sequencing and RNA sequencing, RNA was extracted from PBMCs in TRIzol. Graves' disease was diagnosed according to American Thyroid Association guidelines. Patients were recruited from an endocrinology department in Xi'an, China. From each patient, 7.5 to 10 milliliters of peripheral blood was collected into an EDTA anticoagulant tube. Ficoll Paque Plus density gradient separation was used to isolate PBMCs, and no further T cell sorting was performed. An Agilent 2100 Bioanalyzer and agarose gel were used to check RNA quality, and a NanoDrop 2000 was used to measure RNA concentration. Library preparation employed multiplex PCR. Sequencing was carried out with an Illumina HiSeq 4000. To build TCR beta libraries, CDR3 regions were amplified by Arm-PCR using iRepertoire HTBI primers. Before sequencing, the PCR products went through gel purification. In the authors' own workflow: A total of fewer than 80 TRBV and 14 TRBJ segments were identified across samples and were used for gene usage analysis of CDR3 amino acid clonotypes. COPE and FqMerger were used to merge the filtered high-quality paired reads into contigs. BLAST was used to align contigs to the IMGT TRBV, TRBD and TRBJ reference genes, and CDR3 was defined following IMGT. Clonotypes above 0.1% frequency were classified as highly expanded clones. Shannon entropy served as the measure of repertoire diversity, while the Gini coefficient captured V-J evenness. Public clonotypes were defined as clonotypes shared by more than one individual. The public reads were reprocessed in TCRdb via fastp at Q25 and MiXCR, keeping in-frame beta chains. Each entry merges the rows of one CDR3 protein and shows their most common DNA and genes. The V and J calls, along with clone size, are taken from TCRdb and not from the paper's own processing. The sample has approximately 540,000 distinct CDR3 sequences on record, approximately 12% of them singletons. 8% to 10% of the sample is in the top ten clones.

Comment on this clonotype: The target of this receptor is not known. Qualities for individual bases were not recorded, and no much larger clone is one base off.

These data were also reused for a study on T cells in Graves' hyperthyroidism and ophthalmopathy. As the second paper documents: Stable Graves' hyperthyroidism was defined as the absence of progression to ophthalmopathy over 18 months of follow-up. The hyperthyroidism patients were between 18 and 65 years old and newly diagnosed, with a disease duration of less than 2 months. Any patient with an uncontrolled infection, another autoimmune disease, pregnancy or lactation was excluded. Diagnoses were based on clinical symptoms, serum thyroxine and TRAb, thyroid ultrasound and orbital computed tomography. A first-round RT-PCR of the TCR CDR3 used the HTBI primer set with the Qiagen OneStep RT-PCR kit. Most expanded thyroid clonotypes (frequency above 0.001) were also detected in blood, suggesting blood repertoires may reflect thyroid immune responses. A model built on a 13 V-J signature distinguished ophthalmopathy from stable hyperthyroidism, reaching roughly 88% sensitivity and 81.08% specificity in cross-validation and 80%/75% in testing. In validation, the model predicted progression to ophthalmopathy with approximately 70% sensitivity and 72% to 75% specificity, a median of around 6.6 months before onset. To identify TCR V-J signatures that set the groups apart, the researchers used a discovery cohort of 90 to 100 patients, made up of some 41 with Graves' ophthalmopathy and 57 with stable Graves' hyperthyroidism. Prospective prediction of ophthalmopathy was tested in an independent validation cohort consisting of fewer than 20 hyperthyroidism patients and some 17 patients who later progressed to ophthalmopathy. The approximately 97 discovery patients were randomly divided into training and test sets at a 7:3 ratio. In addition, the study compared T-cell repertoires in thyroid tissue and in blood from about six Graves' hyperthyroidism patients. After sampling, hyperthyroidism patients received methimazole starting at 30 mg daily, and ophthalmopathy patients received high-dose intravenous methylprednisolone. Libraries were constructed in a second round of multiplex PCR, after which size selection and purification were carried out. The libraries were sequenced on an Illumina HiSeq2000 using paired-end 100 bp reads. SOAPnuke was used to process the raw data, throwing out any read that contained adapters or uncalled bases, had a mean Phred below 15, or lacked an exact constant-primer or identifier match. High-quality paired reads were merged using COPE v1.2.5, and each unique nucleotide sequence was defined as a clonotype. MiTCR v1.1 was used to align the clonotypes against IMGT TRBV, TRBD and TRBJ reference segments. The analysis included only V-J combinations with a frequency above 0.0001, which together covered more than 98% of the repertoires. A TCS score was defined as the ratio of F50 (clonal expansion) to E x V (chaos), with BLOSUM62-based TCRdist applied between CDR3 peptides within each V-J. Welch's t-statistics and random forest reduced approximately 520 V-J features to some 14, which were used in a naive Bayes classifier (R e1071). Sample size was not statistically predetermined, and blinding of investigators to group allocation was not performed. The paper reports TCR Vbeta CDR3 sequencing of some 140 peripheral blood samples: under 45 ophthalmopathy, under 80 hyperthyroidism and 17 progressor patients.

The sequence was obtained from a woman aged 25 to 39 with Graves disease. Donor details come from another sample of the same person, matched by shared clones. Sequencing used peripheral blood mononuclear cells (PBMCs), obtained at new diagnosis, from a patient treated with antithyroid drugs.

CDR3 loop: CATDLGLAGGEQFF. The bases are TGTGCCACCGATTTGGGACTAGCGGGTGGTGAGCAGTTCTTC. The chain couples TRBV10-3 to TRBJ2-1, and TRBD2 matches 12 of the central bases. V is cut back by 10 bases and J by 9 bases, with 10 bases in the junction unmatched. The CDR3 runs 14 amino acids, cysteine and phenylalanine included. Left in the record is the CDR3 DNA by itself, 42 bases read in frame from the first base. CDR1 and CDR2, looked up from the germline V gene, are ENHRY and SYGVKD.